The 28 T cell receptor beta chains below all came from one sample that was sequenced in a study of human T cells and chemical hapten exposure. TCRdb itself ran the RACE reads through MiXCR, one entry per CDR3 protein. The sample carries some 74,000 distinct CDR3 sequences, 10% to 15% recorded once. Time point reported: patch test 3, about 24 weeks after DPC sensitization. As to treatment: therapeutic diphenylcyclopropenone sensitization with weekly scalp DPC. Material: whole blood, obtained in connection with sensitization to the hapten diphenylcyclopropenone (DPC). The origin of the receptors is a woman aged 45-59 years with alopecia areata. Some clones in this sample may be carry-over from other donors' samples.

The chain joins TRBV20-1 to TRBJ1-2, with a weak D call TRBD1 (5 bases). The V and J ends lost 6 bases and 2 bases respectively, with 13 bases between them. From germline, CDR1 is DFQATT and CDR2 SNEGSKA (reference sequence). CDR3 length: 13 amino acids. In nucleotides, the CDR3 is TGCAGTGCACGCCCAGGGTCGAACTATGGCTACACCTTC. Protein sequence: CSARPGSNYGYTF.

The chain couples TRBV11-2 to TRBJ2-1, with TRBD2 as a possible D gene (6 bases). The CDR3 extends over 15 amino acids. From germline, CDR1 is SGHAT and CDR2 FQNNGV. Trimming removed 5 bases from V and 4 bases from J, with 15 bases in between. The CDR3 coding sequence is TGTGCCAGCAGCCCCTCCGGCGGGATGTACAATGAGCAGTTCTTC. It codes for CASSPSGGMYNEQFF.

This clonotype showed up just once. This sequence joins TRBV6-5 and TRBJ1-1; 7 positions agree with TRBD1. The CDR3 runs to 14 residues. The J segment lost 5 bases and the V segment lost 5 bases, leaving 8 bases of the junction unmatched. Per the germline V gene, CDR1 is MNHEY and CDR2 is SVGAGI. This CDR3 is CASSLDRVRTEAFF. CDR3 nucleotides: TGTGCCAGCAGTCTTGACAGGGTAAGGACTGAAGCTTTCTTT.

The sample holds a few counts of this clonotype. The V and J genes are TRBV12-3 or TRBV12-4 and TRBJ2-7, with 7 bases lining up with TRBD2. CDR3 length: 16 residues. V dropped 5 bases and J dropped 0; count of bases not matched to a gene: 10. The CDR3 nucleotides are TGTGCCAGCAGTCTCTGGAGCGGGGTGAGCTCCTACGAGCAGTACTTC. Protein: CASSLWSGVSSYEQYF.

The V gene is TRBV12-3 or TRBV12-4, the J gene TRBJ1-5; 8 bases map to TRBD1. The CDR3 runs to 14 residues. V shed 6 bases and J 4 bases; nucleotides not matched to a gene: 5. This CDR3 is CASSLDRGNQPQHF. The DNA of the CDR3 is TGTGCCAGCAGCCTAGACAGGGGTAATCAGCCCCAGCATTTT.

Many counts were recorded for this clonotype. The rearrangement links TRBV29-1 to TRBJ1-4, with D uncertain. CDR3 length: 13 amino acids. Trimming shortened V by 4 bases and J by 3 bases, and 9 bases separated the two germline ends. Germline-derived CDR1 and CDR2 are SQVTM and ANQGSEA. The CDR3, as DNA: TGCAGCGTTGGAGGCAGAGCTAATGAAAAACTGTTTTTT. As protein: CSVGGRANEKLFF.

V is TRBV10-3 and J is TRBJ2-7; D may be TRBD1 (5 bases). The CDR3 spans 13 residues. The germline gives CDR1 ENHRY, CDR2 SYGVKD. V shed 4 bases and J shed 5 bases, with 12 bases lying between them. CDR3 loop: CAISGPGLDEQYF. The DNA of the CDR3 is TGTGCCATCAGTGGTCCAGGGTTAGACGAGCAGTACTTC.

The chain uses TRBV5-1 and TRBJ2-3; 9 nucleotides align to TRBD2. The V gene's germline CDR1 is SGHRS and CDR2 YFSETQ. After removal of 5 bases from V and 4 bases from J, the junction contained 5 bases not matched to a gene. This CDR3 is built from 14 residues. CDR3 loop: CASSSGGTADTQYF. CDR3 nucleotide sequence: TGCGCCAGCAGTAGCGGGGGAACGGCAGATACGCAGTATTTT.

This clonotype was picked up a small number of times. The rearrangement joins TRBV19 to TRBJ2-7, with 8 bases aligning to TRBD2. CDR1 and CDR2 from the germline V gene are LNHDA and SQIVND (reference sequence). With 5 bases clipped from V and 2 bases from J, the junction kept 8 bases outside the gene matches. CDR3 length: 15 amino acids. The CDR3, as DNA: TGTGCCAGTAGTGATCCGGGGGGGCCCCCCTACGAGCAGTACTTC. Residues: CASSDPGGPPYEQYF.

This clonotype was detected ten times or more. This chain joins TRBV19 and TRBJ2-1; the match to TRBD2 covers 10 bases. CDR3 length: 17 amino acids. The J segment lost 7 bases and the V segment lost 5 bases, leaving 14 bases of the junction unmatched. CDR1 LNHDA and CDR2 SQIVND come from the germline V gene (reference sequence). Here the CDR3 DNA reads TGTGCCAGTAGTCCATGGGGGGCTAGCGGGAGTGGGAATGAGCAGTTCTTC. Encoded protein: CASSPWGASGSGNEQFF.

This clonotype was seen just once. A much larger clone lies a single base off, so this may be a read error. This chain joins TRBV12-3 or TRBV12-4 and TRBJ1-4; 7 positions agree with TRBD1. This CDR3 region has 13 residues. CDR3 nucleotides: TGTGTCAGCAACCCCGGGCAGGGGGTGAAACTGTTTTTT. Translation: CVSNPGQGVKLFF.

This clonotype occurred a few times. V and J are TRBV21-1 and TRBJ2-5; TRBD1 is taken as the D call from the table, unchecked against the DNA. TRBV21-1 is an annotated pseudogene. CDR3 length equals 16 residues. The CDR3 nucleotides read TGTGCCAGCAACGTCCCGGGACAGGGGGCTGGAGAGACCCAGTACTTC. Amino acid sequence: CASNVPGQGAGETQYF.

This clonotype was observed at least ten times. The chain couples TRBV20-1 to TRBJ2-7; D uncertain. The CDR3 extends over 15 amino acids. Germline assignment: CDR1 DFQATT and CDR2 SNEGSKA (reference sequence). With 3 bases removed from V and 2 bases from J, the gap between germline ends came to 17 bases. The DNA of the CDR3 is TGCAGTGCTAGTCCGGCAGAGATGGTGACCTACGAGCAGTACTTC. Amino acids: CSASPAEMVTYEQYF.

The chain employs TRBV5-1 and TRBJ1-2; 11 nucleotides agree with TRBD1. Unmatched junction bases numbered 5, after V lost 4 bases and J lost 3 bases. The V gene's germline CDR1 is SGHRS and CDR2 YFSETQ. The CDR3 is made up of 15 amino acids. The CDR3 region has the DNA TGCGCCAGCAGCGAAAGGACAGGGGGCGACTATGGCTACACCTTC. Translation: CASSERTGGDYGYTF.

The V gene is TRBV5-1, the J gene TRBJ2-1; a possible D gene is TRBD2 (6 bases). With 6 bases removed from V and 11 bases from J, the gap between germline ends came to 12 bases. The CDR3 totals 11 residues. Germline V gene data show CDR1 as SGHRS and CDR2 as YFSETQ. CDR3 sequence: CASTTGSQQFF. CDR3 nucleotide sequence: TGCGCCAGCACCACCGGGAGTCAGCAGTTCTTC.

This rearrangement joins TRBV21-1 to TRBJ1-2; TRBD1 is the table's D call and was not checked against the DNA. TRBV21-1 is listed as a pseudogene. The CDR3 is 14 residues long. The CDR3 DNA is TGTGCCAGCAGCAAAGTCGGGGGCAACTATGGCTACACCTTC. Its protein product is CASSKVGGNYGYTF.

The CDR3 protein is CASSFERPYNEQFF. The CDR3 nucleotides are TGTGCCAGCAGCTTCGAGCGGCCCTACAATGAGCAGTTCTTC. This rearrangement joins TRBV7-2 to TRBJ2-1; D perhaps matches TRBD2 (5 bases). Per the germline V gene, CDR1 is SGHTA and CDR2 is FQGNSA. Trimming took 3 bases from V and 2 from J, leaving 8 bases between them. The CDR3 sequence is 14 residues long. Complete variable domain (other parts from reference TRBV7-2 and TRBJ2-1): GAGVSQSPSNKVTEKGKDVELRCDPISGHTALYWYRQSLGQGLEFLIYFQGNSAPDKSGLPSDRFSAERTGGSVSTLTIQRTQQEDSAVYLCASSFERPYNEQFFGPGTRLTVL.

The genes are TRBV7-2 and TRBJ1-3; D unresolved. The V and J ends lost 5 bases and 4 bases respectively, with 18 bases between them. Germline CDR1 and CDR2: SGHTA and FQGNSA. This CDR3 is built from 16 residues. The CDR3 sequence: CASSLSFAAPGNTIYF. CDR3 coding DNA: TGTGCCAGCAGCCTGTCCTTTGCTGCACCCGGAAACACCATATATTTT.

The chain is built from TRBV5-5 and TRBJ2-7; no reliable D call. Trimming took 0 bases from V and 1 from J, leaving 8 bases between them. CDR3 length equals 14 residues. The V gene's germline CDR1 is SGHKS and CDR2 YYEKEE (reference sequence). The CDR3 here is CASSLVATSYEQYF. CDR3 sequence (DNA): TGTGCCAGCAGCTTGGTTGCCACGTCCTACGAGCAGTACTTC.

This clonotype was seen only a few times. This chain links TRBV27 with TRBJ2-1, with TRBD2 matching 10 bases. This CDR3 has 17 amino acids. V gave up 5 bases and J gave up 2 bases; unmatched junction bases: 9. Germline CDR1 reads MNHEY; CDR2 reads SMNVEV (reference sequence). The CDR3 region has the DNA TGTGCCAGCAGTATCTCACTAGCGGGGAACCCCTACAATGAGCAGTTCTTC. Translating gives CASSISLAGNPYNEQFF.

This clonotype was detected only a few times. The gene calls are TRBV13 and TRBJ2-6, with no clear D. CDR3 length equals 17 residues. Germline CDR1 PRHDT, CDR2 FYEKMQ (reference sequence). V was cut by 0 bases and J by 4 bases, with 13 bases left in between. DNA of the CDR3: TGTGCCAGCAGCTTAGGTCCCCGGGTCTCGGGGGCCAACGTCCTGACTTTC. This codes for CASSLGPRVSGANVLTF. Using reference TRBV13 and TRBJ2-6 for the parts outside the CDR3, the full variable domain is AAGVIQSPRHLIKEKRETATLKCYPIPRHDTVYWYQQGPGQDPQFLISFYEKMQSDKGSIPDRFSAQQFSDYHSELNMSSLELGDSALYFCASSLGPRVSGANVLTFGAGSRLTVL.

This clonotype was seen only a few times. This chain joins TRBV6-1 and TRBJ1-1, with 9 bases lining up with TRBD1. This CDR3 region has 17 residues. Germline values: CDR1 MNHNS, CDR2 SASEGT. The junction had 13 bases not matched to a gene; V was cut back by 7 bases and J by 1 base. The CDR3: CASILTGGSLGNTEAFF. The CDR3 bases are TGTGCCAGCATTTTGACAGGGGGTTCCTTGGGGAACACTGAAGCTTTCTTT.

Ten or more counts support this clonotype. The chain joins TRBV11-3 to TRBJ2-3; 8 bases line up with TRBD2. Germline values: CDR1 SGHNT, CDR2 YENEEA. There are 16 residues in the CDR3. V dropped 3 bases and J dropped 1; count of bases not matched to a gene: 6. The CDR3 DNA is TGTGCCAGCAGCTTTACGGCGGGAGGTGGCACAGATACGCAGTATTTT. Translating it yields CASSFTAGGGTDTQYF. Full variable domain (outside the CDR3, taken from reference TRBV11-3 and TRBJ2-3): EAGVVQSPRYKIIEKKQPVAFWCNPISGHNTLYWYLQNLGQGPELLIRYENEEAVDDSQLPKDRFSAERLKGVDSTLKIQPAELGDSAVYLCASSFTAGGGTDTQYFGPGTRLTVL.

The chain links TRBV2 to TRBJ1-3; D is uncertain. This CDR3 is 13 amino acids long. CDR1 is SNHLY and CDR2 is FYNNEI in the germline V gene. Trimming took off 4 bases at V and 4 bases at J, with 8 bases between the two ends. CDR3 amino acids: CASSAVYGNTIYF. In DNA, the CDR3 is TGTGCCAGCAGTGCAGTATACGGAAACACCATATATTTT.

This clonotype was observed at least ten times. This chain connects TRBV7-9 to TRBJ2-3; D perhaps matches TRBD1 (5 bases). The CDR3 covers 14 residues. The V end was cut by 3 bases, the J end by 2 bases, with 9 bases between. Germline loops: CDR1 SEHNR, CDR2 FQNEAQ (reference sequence). CDR3 residues: CASSLTASTDTQYF. CDR3 coding DNA: TGTGCCAGCAGCTTGACAGCATCCACAGATACGCAGTATTTT.

V gene TRBV4-2 combines with J gene TRBJ2-2, with TRBD2 identical over 8 bases. Germline trimming cut 2 bases from V and 0 bases from J; bases unmatched to any gene: 2. This CDR3 has 16 residues. Germline-derived CDR1 and CDR2 are LGHNA and YNFKEQ. The CDR3 DNA follows: TGTGCCAGCAGCCAAACTAGCGGCGCGAACACCGGGGAGCTGTTTTTT. Translated: CASSQTSGANTGELFF.

This clonotype was counted only a few times. The chain is built from TRBV5-1 and TRBJ1-1, with D unclear. The length of the CDR3 is 13 residues. Trimming pared 0 bases from V and 0 bases from J, leaving 3 bases between. CDR1 and CDR2 (germline): SGHRS, YFSETQ. The CDR3 nucleotides are TGCGCCAGCAGCTTGGAGCTGAACACTGAAGCTTTCTTT. Translated, it gives CASSLELNTEAFF.

The CDR3 nucleotides are TGTGCCACCAGTCTTCCAGCGGGAGGTACCCCACGGTACAATGAGCAGTTCTTC. Translation gives CATSLPAGGTPRYNEQFF. The chain links TRBV24-1 to TRBJ2-1, with TRBD2 matching 9 bases. CDR3 length: 18 residues. Germline V gene sequence: CDR1 KGHDR, CDR2 SFDVKD. Trimming removed 6 bases from V and 4 bases from J; junction bases left unmatched: 15.